The 27 T cell receptor beta chains listed next were all sequenced from one sample in a study of blood T cell repertoires in COVID-19. The method was immunoSEQ multiplex PCR; TCRdb's version includes in-frame clones alone and lacks a portion of them. The profile shows about 240,000 clones, 85% of them singletons. Specimen: peripheral blood. The receptors were sampled from a woman aged 55-69 years with active or convalescent COVID-19.

In regard to this clone: This sample includes further DNA sequences coding for the same CDR3. This chain links TRBV6-1 with TRBJ1-5; no definite D call. The CDR3 length is 13 residues. CDR1 MNHNS and CDR2 SASEGT come from the germline V gene. V was clipped by 1 base and J by 5 bases, with 6 bases between them. The CDR3 DNA reads TGTGCCAGCAGTGAAGTGAGGGATCAGCCCCAGCATTTT. It yields the protein CASSEVRDQPQHF.

The chain is built from TRBV4-2 and TRBJ1-3; 7 bases line up with TRBD1. From germline, CDR1 is LGHNA and CDR2 YNFKEQ. The V and J ends lost 2 bases and 5 bases, in that order; junction bases with no gene match: 9. The CDR3 is 16 amino acids. CDR3 DNA: TGTGCCAGCAGCCAAAACTTACAGGGGACGAGAAACACCATATATTTT. Protein sequence: CASSQNLQGTRNTIYF.

This chain uses TRBV7-2 with TRBJ1-1; 7 bases map to TRBD1. Trimming at V came to 3 bases and at J to 1 base, leaving 2 bases not matched to a gene. Per the germline V gene, CDR1 is SGHTA and CDR2 is FQGNSA. The CDR3 totals 14 residues. This chain's CDR3 is CASSFQGGNTEAFF. The CDR3 DNA sequence: TGTGCCAGCAGCTTCCAGGGGGGGAACACTGAAGCTTTCTTT.

CDR3 in amino acids: CASSERDRHLYNSPLHF. For the CDR3, the DNA is TGTGCCAGCAGCGAACGGGACAGACACTTGTATAATTCACCCCTCCACTTT. This chain links TRBV11-2 with TRBJ1-6, with TRBD1 identical over 7 bases. The CDR3 is made up of 17 amino acids. Germline CDR1 is SGHAT and CDR2 is FQNNGV. The junction had 11 bases not matched to a gene; V was cut back by 5 bases and J by 4 bases.

This rearrangement joins TRBV5-1 to TRBJ2-5; a possible D gene is TRBD1 (5 bases). The V end lost 1 base, the J end lost 1 base, and 20 bases lay between the germline ends. CDR1 and CDR2 from the germline V gene are SGHRS and YFSETQ. The CDR3 extends over 18 amino acids. CDR3 DNA sequence: TGCGCCAGCAGCTTGAGGCCGGGTCGGGCGACAGCCCAAGAGACCCAGTACTTC. Translation: CASSLRPGRATAQETQYF.

The chain has TRBV5-4 and TRBJ1-6; D may be TRBD1 (6 bases). The CDR3 runs 14 residues. Trimming left V 0 bases short and J 8 bases short, with 9 bases between. Germline assignment: CDR1 SGHNT and CDR2 YYREEE (reference sequence). CDR3 in amino acids: CASSLDRDHSPLHF. The CDR3 coding sequence is TGTGCCAGCAGCTTGGACAGGGACCATTCACCCCTCCACTTT.

J is TRBJ2-7 and V is TRBV2; D possibly corresponds to TRBD1 (6 bases). The germline gives CDR1 SNHLY, CDR2 FYNNEI. The CDR3 has 10 residues. The V and J ends lost 10 bases and 9 bases respectively, with 13 bases between them. The CDR3 region has the DNA TGTGCCACCGGCAAAGGGGGGCAGTACGTC. Protein sequence: CATGKGGQYV.

This clone was recorded once. The gene calls are TRBV7-3 and TRBJ1-1; a possible D gene is TRBD1 (5 bases). The CDR3 is 13 residues long. The germline V and J ends were trimmed by 5 bases and 2 bases, with 9 bases remaining between them. Germline loops: CDR1 SGHTA, CDR2 FQGTGA. The CDR3 is CASSQTANTEAFF. The CDR3 DNA reads TGTGCCAGCAGCCAGACAGCTAACACTGAAGCTTTCTTT.

The J gene is TRBJ2-7, the V gene TRBV13; 9 bases align to TRBD2. Per germline, CDR1 PRHDT and CDR2 FYEKMQ (reference sequence). V lost 3 bases, J lost 5 bases, and 2 bases stayed unmatched. The CDR3 extends over 13 amino acids. The DNA for the CDR3 is TGTGCCAGCAGCTTCGCGGGGGGGGACGAGCAGTACGTC. Its protein product is CASSFAGGDEQYV.

This chain links TRBV16 with TRBJ1-1; D not certain. CDR3 length: 12 residues. Trimming removed 6 bases at V and 4 bases at J, with 9 bases between. Germline CDR1 KGHSY, CDR2 FQNENV. The CDR3 DNA sequence: TGTGCCAGCAGTCACAGTTTCACTGAAGCTTTCTTT. It codes for CASSHSFTEAFF.

This clone was counted a few times. CDR3 DNA sequence: TGTGCCAGCAGGGGCCTTCTGAGATCTAGCACAGATACGCAGTATTTT. This translates into CASRGLLRSSTDTQYF. The chain is built from TRBV2 and TRBJ2-3; no reliable D call. Germline lookup yields CDR1 SNHLY and CDR2 FYNNEI. This CDR3 region has 16 residues. The germline V and J ends were trimmed by 6 bases and 0 bases, with 16 bases remaining between them.

The chain couples TRBV6-5 to TRBJ2-1; weak D call: TRBD1 (5 bases). The CDR3 loop spans 14 amino acids. Germline loops: CDR1 MNHEY, CDR2 SVGAGI. The ends were cut back, 2 bases at V and 7 bases at J, with 12 bases in the middle. For the CDR3, the DNA is TGTGCCAGCAGTTACGATGCAGGGAAGAATGAGCAGTTCTTC. This sequence encodes CASSYDAGKNEQFF.

This clone occurred a few times. J is TRBJ2-2 and V is TRBV10-2, with TRBD2 matching over 7 bases. J lost 4 bases, V lost 6 bases, and 2 bases had no gene match. There are 13 residues in the CDR3. Germline lookup yields CDR1 WSHSY and CDR2 SAAADI. CDR3 coding DNA: TGCGCCAGCAGGGGGGGGACCACCGGGGAGCTGTTTTTT. Protein product: CASRGGTTGELFF.

V is TRBV16 and J is TRBJ2-7, with D possibly TRBD2 on 6 matching bases. V was clipped by 4 bases and J by 2 bases, with 12 bases between them. CDR1 and CDR2 from the germline V gene are KGHSY and FQNENV. This CDR3 region has 14 residues. CDR3 sequence: CASSLREFPYEQYF. CDR3 nucleotide sequence: TGTGCCAGCAGCCTCCGGGAGTTCCCCTACGAGCAGTACTTC.

This clone was seen a few times. This rearrangement joins TRBV30 to TRBJ1-5; possibly TRBD1 for D (5 bases). The CDR3 has 16 residues. Between the trimmed V and J ends, which lost 0 bases and 3 bases, there was a span of 15 bases. In germline, CDR1 is GTSNPN, CDR2 SVGIG (reference sequence). The CDR3 sequence: CAWSVRGGHLNQPQHF. CDR3 bases: TGTGCCTGGAGTGTAAGGGGAGGGCACCTCAATCAGCCCCAGCATTTT.

This clone is a singleton in its sample. J is TRBJ2-3 and V is TRBV7-2; 8 nucleotides align to TRBD2. Germline trimming cut 5 bases from V and 5 bases from J; bases unmatched to any gene: 9. The V gene's germline CDR1 is SGHTA and CDR2 FQGNSA. CDR3 length: 15 amino acids. CDR3 coding DNA: TGTGCCAGCAGCCGGGGGGCTGCGGGGGGAGATACGCAGTATTTT. Protein sequence: CASSRGAAGGDTQYF.

In this sample, this clone turned up once. The chain combines TRBV29-1 with TRBJ2-1, with TRBD1 identical over 9 bases. Looked up from germline, CDR1 is SQVTM and CDR2 is ANQGSEA. CDR3 length: 14 residues. Trimming removed 7 bases from V and 5 bases from J; junction bases left unmatched: 9. CDR3 in amino acids: CSADPGTGNNEQFF. The CDR3 nucleotides read TGCAGCGCAGACCCCGGGACAGGGAACAATGAGCAGTTCTTC.

The chain couples TRBV19 to TRBJ1-2; D gene uncertain. Trimming removed 6 bases from V and 0 bases from J, with 11 bases in between. The CDR3 runs 14 residues. Germline assignment: CDR1 LNHDA and CDR2 SQIVND (reference sequence). The CDR3 DNA reads as TGTGCCAGTAGCCACGGGGAAGCTAACTATGGCTACACCTTC. This gives the protein CASSHGEANYGYTF.

This sequence joins TRBV4-1 and TRBJ2-1; TRBD2 is a possible D gene (6 bases). Germline V lookup: CDR1 MGHRA, CDR2 YSYEKL. The CDR3 contains 16 residues. Deletions cut 7 bases from V and 7 bases from J, with 23 bases between. CDR3 in DNA: TGCGCCAGCACACCCGGTGGAGGGTCGAGTGGTAATGAGCAGTTCTTC. Translated, it gives CASTPGGGSSGNEQFF.

The CDR3 spells CASSFAVNTEAFF. The DNA for the CDR3 is TGTGCCAGCAGTTTCGCAGTCAACACTGAAGCTTTCTTT. The rearrangement uses TRBV12-3 or TRBV12-4 and TRBJ1-1; D remains ambiguous. Trimming removed 3 bases from V and 2 bases from J, with 7 bases in between. The CDR3 has 13 amino acids.

The chain couples TRBV24-1 to TRBJ1-1; no clear D. V dropped 3 bases and J dropped 3 bases, with 13 bases sitting between them. Germline-derived CDR1 and CDR2 are KGHDR and SFDVKD. CDR3 length equals 15 residues. The CDR3, as DNA: TGTGCCACCAGTGATCCTACTTTCGGTCACACTGAAGCTTTCTTT. This sequence encodes CATSDPTFGHTEAFF.

V gene TRBV19 combines with J gene TRBJ2-7; 10 bases align to TRBD1. CDR1 is LNHDA and CDR2 is SQIVND in the germline V gene (reference sequence). The CDR3 is made up of 17 amino acids. V shed 3 bases, J shed 0 bases, and the junction held 8 bases outside the gene matches. The CDR3 nucleotides are TGTGCCAGTAGTATCATACCCGACAGGGGGCACTCCTACGAGCAGTACTTC. As protein: CASSIIPDRGHSYEQYF.

The V call is TRBV6-5, the J call TRBJ2-7, with D perhaps matching TRBD2 (6 bases). Trimming took off 6 bases at V and 3 bases at J, with 15 bases between the two ends. Germline V CDR1 and CDR2: MNHEY, SVGAGI. The CDR3 is 14 amino acids. CDR3 amino acids: CASSLGTPDYEQYF. As DNA, the CDR3 is TGTGCCAGCAGCCTCGGGACTCCCGACTACGAGCAGTACTTC.

The genes are TRBV6-5 and TRBJ2-5, with a possible D match to TRBD2 (5 bases). This CDR3 region has 13 residues. In germline, CDR1 is MNHEY, CDR2 SVGAGI. Trimming shortened V by 8 bases and J by 2 bases, and 12 bases separated the two germline ends. The CDR3 nucleotides read TGTGCCAGCTTTCGGGGTCTTCAAGAGACCCAGTACTTC. Protein sequence: CASFRGLQETQYF.

The V and J genes are TRBV10-2 and TRBJ2-3; 10 nucleotides agree with TRBD2. V was pared by 0 bases and J by 0 bases, with 3 bases of the junction left unmatched. CDR1 and CDR2 (germline): WSHSY, SAAADI. The CDR3 covers 17 residues. CDR3 in amino acids: CASSESVSGRSTDTQYF. The DNA for the CDR3 is TGCGCCAGCAGTGAGTCCGTTAGCGGGAGGAGCACAGATACGCAGTATTTT.

In its sample, this clone was seen a few times. The chain carries TRBV15 and TRBJ1-5; D possibly corresponds to TRBD1 (6 bases). This CDR3 spans 16 amino acids. Per germline, CDR1 LNHNV and CDR2 YYDKDF (reference sequence). V was pared by 3 bases and J by 0 bases, with 12 bases between. The CDR3 DNA reads as TGTGCCACCAGCAGGGGGGCTTGGGATAGCAATCAGCCCCAGCATTTT. Protein sequence: CATSRGAWDSNQPQHF.

This sequence joins TRBV5-5 and TRBJ2-2; D might be TRBD2 (6 bases). The CDR3 consists of 14 residues. The V gene's germline CDR1 is SGHKS and CDR2 YYEKEE (reference sequence). V shed 3 bases and J shed 3 bases, with 9 bases lying between them. This chain's CDR3 is CASSSWGDTGELFF. CDR3 DNA sequence: TGTGCCAGCAGCTCATGGGGGGACACCGGGGAGCTGTTTTTT. The variable domain in full, with the rest retrieved from reference TRBV5-5 and TRBJ2-2, is DAGVTQSPTHLIKTRGQQVTLRCSPISGHKSVSWYQQVLGQGPQFIFQYYEKEERGRGNFPDRFSARQFPNYSSELNVNALLLGDSALYLCASSSWGDTGELFFGEGSRLTVL.